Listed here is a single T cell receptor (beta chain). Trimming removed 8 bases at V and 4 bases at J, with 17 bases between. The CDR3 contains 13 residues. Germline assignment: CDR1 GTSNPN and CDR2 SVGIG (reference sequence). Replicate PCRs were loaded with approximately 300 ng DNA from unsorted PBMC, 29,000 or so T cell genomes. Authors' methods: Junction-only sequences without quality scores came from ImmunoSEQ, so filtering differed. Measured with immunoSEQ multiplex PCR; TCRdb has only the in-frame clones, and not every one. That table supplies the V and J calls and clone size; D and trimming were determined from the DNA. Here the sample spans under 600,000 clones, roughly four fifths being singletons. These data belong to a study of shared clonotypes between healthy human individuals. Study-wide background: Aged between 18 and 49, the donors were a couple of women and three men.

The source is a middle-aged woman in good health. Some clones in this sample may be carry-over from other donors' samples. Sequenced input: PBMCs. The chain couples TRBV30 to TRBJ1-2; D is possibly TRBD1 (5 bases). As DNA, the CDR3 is TGTGCCGGGACTAGGGGACTTGGCTATGGCTACACCTTC. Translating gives CAGTRGLGYGYTF.